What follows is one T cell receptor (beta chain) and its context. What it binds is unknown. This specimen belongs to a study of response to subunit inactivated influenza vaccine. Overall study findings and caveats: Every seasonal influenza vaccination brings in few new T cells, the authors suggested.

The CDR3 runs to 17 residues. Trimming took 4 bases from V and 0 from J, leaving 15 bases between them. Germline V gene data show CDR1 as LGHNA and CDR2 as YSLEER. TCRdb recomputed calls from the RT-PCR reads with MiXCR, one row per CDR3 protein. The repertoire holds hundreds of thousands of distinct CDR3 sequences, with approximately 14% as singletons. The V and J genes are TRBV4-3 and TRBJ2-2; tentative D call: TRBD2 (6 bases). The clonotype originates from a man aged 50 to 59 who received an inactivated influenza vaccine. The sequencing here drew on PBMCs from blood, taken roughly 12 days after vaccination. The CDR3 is CASSPGPAGPNTGELFF. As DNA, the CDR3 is TGCGCCAGCAGCCCAGGCCCAGCGGGCCCGAACACCGGGGAGCTGTTTTTT.